This TCR beta chain was profiled in a study of blood T cell repertoires in COVID-19 (dated by TCRdb to the early 2020s). For context, the study as a whole: The collaborator samples originated in the United States, Italy and Spain and spanned the acute and convalescent phases of COVID-19. The material from the prospective study consisted of cDNA or gDNA derived from T cells, B-cell-depleted T cells, or PBMCs. The samples were drawn from two sources: the first 160 participants of the ongoing ImmuneRACE study, and 1,200 or so subjects contributed by 6 global collaborators. Where HLA class I and class II types were available, the types were taken from metadata supplied by the sample provider, not from assay-based typing. A freely available public database, intended as a resource for researchers studying the immune response to SARS-CoV-2, is where the repertoires were released. The sample metadata nearly always contained a de-identified subject ID, COVID-19 status, age in years and sex. Subjects who had been exposed to COVID-19, were actively infected with it, or had recovered from it provided the deeply sampled blood TCRbeta repertoires that made up the dataset. The full study reports these points: The amount of clinical and demographic metadata varied by source and participant and was provided uncurated.

CDR1 and CDR2 (SGHRS, YFSETQ) derive from the germline V gene. Between the V and J ends, shortened by 0 bases and 3 bases respectively, the junction contains 8 bases. There are 14 amino acids in the CDR3, from cysteine to phenylalanine inclusive. Only CDR3 DNA is held: 42 bases, read in frame from base 1. Whole blood was collected in K2EDTA tubes by collaborating institutions according to the institutions' own protocols. Collaborator samples were shipped for TCRbeta analysis as frozen whole blood, isolated PBMCs, or DNA extracted from either sample type. As for this clone: Its antigen is currently not known. No quality values exist for individual bases; no much larger clone is one base distant. Other DNA sequences in the sample encode the same CDR3.

TCRbeta CDR3 regions were amplified from genomic DNA by means of the immunoSEQ Assay, a bias-controlled multiplex PCR. The study's processing was this. The number of nucleated cells in each sample was estimated from the amplification of reference gene primers within the assay. To quantify the absolute abundance of each unique TCRbeta CDR3 rearrangement, sequence reads were collapsed and filtered. Productive Simpson clonality was computed per sample as the square root of Simpson's diversity index over productive rearrangements. The clones in this table, taken by TCRdb from immuneACCESS, are in-frame only. Not every clone is retained; where verified, under half of the shortfall comes from an unresolved V gene, and the cause of the rest is unknown. For V, J and clone size, that table is used; D and trimming come from the DNA. In all, the sample holds about 80,000 clones, and roughly four fifths of those were seen once. Of the sample, 20% to 25% falls within the top ten clones.

Sequences were obtained from peripheral blood. This clonotype was sampled from a human donor in a cohort sampled during active COVID-19. The sequence joins TRBV5-1 to TRBJ2-3; TRBD1 is a possible D gene, resting on 6 matching bases. The CDR3 loop reads CASSLGGQTDTQYF. The DNA is TGCGCCAGCAGCTTGGGGGGACAAACAGATACGCAGTATTTT.